The entry that follows covers one T cell receptor beta chain sequence. The authors ran a second PCR of roughly 7 to 11 cycles using a sample-barcoded 5' primer and a J-beta primer mix. TCRdb processed the 5' RACE reads anew with MiXCR; each CDR3 protein has one entry. The data hold roughly 1.7 million distinct CDR3 sequences, with about 35% observed a single time. These data are taken from a study of blood T cells in healthy people across ages. The CDR3 is 14 amino acids. Germline V lookup: CDR1 SEHNR, CDR2 FQNEAQ (reference sequence). V shed 1 base and J shed 3 bases, with 9 bases lying between them.

The source material was blood. This sequence originates from a woman in her 30s in good health. The chain links TRBV7-9 to TRBJ1-2, with D unresolved. This chain's CDR3 is CASSLEGLYYGYTF. CDR3 in DNA: TGTGCCAGCAGCTTAGAAGGGCTCTACTATGGCTACACCTTC.